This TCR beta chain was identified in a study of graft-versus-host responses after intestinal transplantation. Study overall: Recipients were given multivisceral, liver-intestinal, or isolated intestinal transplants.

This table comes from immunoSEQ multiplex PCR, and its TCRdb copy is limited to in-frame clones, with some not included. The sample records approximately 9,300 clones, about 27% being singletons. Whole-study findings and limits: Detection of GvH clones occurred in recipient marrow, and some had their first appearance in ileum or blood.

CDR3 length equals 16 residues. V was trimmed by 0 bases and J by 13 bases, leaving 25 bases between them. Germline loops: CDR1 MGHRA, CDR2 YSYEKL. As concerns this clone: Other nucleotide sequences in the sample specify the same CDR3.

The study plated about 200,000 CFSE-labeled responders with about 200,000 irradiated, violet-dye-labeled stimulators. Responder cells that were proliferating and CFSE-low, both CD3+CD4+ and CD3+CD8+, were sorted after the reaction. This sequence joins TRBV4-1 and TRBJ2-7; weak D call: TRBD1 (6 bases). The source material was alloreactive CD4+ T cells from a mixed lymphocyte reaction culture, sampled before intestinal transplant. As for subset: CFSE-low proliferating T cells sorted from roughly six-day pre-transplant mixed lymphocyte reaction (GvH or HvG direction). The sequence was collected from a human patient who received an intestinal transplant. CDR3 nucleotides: TGCGCCAGCAGCCAAGAGATCCGGACAGCGCCTCGTGGGCAATACTTC. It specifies CASSQEIRTAPRGQYF.